Presented here are 9 T cell receptor beta chains from one specimen sequenced in a study of cytomegalovirus exposure and HLA in healthy donors (dated by TCRdb to the late 2010s). Libraries were prepared through the immunoSEQ multiplex PCR assay. TCRdb obtained this table from immuneACCESS and retained in-frame rearrangements with V and J assigned. These tables miss some clones; where compared with another copy, unresolved V genes account for less than half of the shortfall, and the remainder is unexplained. Present in this sample are 300,000 or so clones, around 90% of which were seen just once. The top ten clones comprise approximately 0.96% of the sample. Material for sequencing was PBMCs. These receptors all stem from a man younger than 45 in good health and CMV-seronegative.

CDR3 bases: TGCGCCAGCAGCCGGAGACTAGCGGGGGCGGACACAGATACGCAGTATTTT. It encodes CASSRRLAGADTDTQYF. This chain connects TRBV4-3 to TRBJ2-3, with 12 bases lining up with TRBD2. The ends lost 4 bases at V and 2 bases at J; junction bases unmatched: 7. Germline CDR1 LGHNA, CDR2 YSLEER. There are 17 residues in the CDR3.

The rearrangement uses TRBV18 and TRBJ2-3, with 11 bases that match TRBD2. The length of the CDR3 is 14 residues. Germline CDR1 KGHSH, CDR2 LQKENI. Trimming cost V 10 bases and J 1 base; bases outside gene matches: 4. CDR3 loop: CATQTSGGTDTQYF. CDR3 nucleotide sequence: TGTGCCACCCAGACTAGCGGGGGCACAGATACGCAGTATTTT.

The chain recombines TRBV27 with TRBJ2-1, with 7 bases fitting TRBD2. With 7 bases clipped from V and 5 bases from J, the junction kept 14 bases outside the gene matches. The CDR3 has 16 amino acids. Per the germline V gene, CDR1 is MNHEY and CDR2 is SMNVEV (reference sequence). The CDR3 loop is CASIPPGLRPHNEQFF. The CDR3, as DNA: TGTGCCAGCATCCCTCCGGGACTACGGCCCCACAATGAGCAGTTCTTC.

The sample holds one count of this clone. J is TRBJ1-1 and V is TRBV5-4; a possible D gene is TRBD1 (5 bases). This CDR3 has 14 residues. Germline CDR1 is SGHNT and CDR2 is YYREEE (reference sequence). V lost 1 base and J lost 4, with 11 bases in between. The CDR3 here is CASSLSGRGTEAFF. The CDR3 DNA follows: TGTGCCAGCAGCTTGTCGGGGCGGGGCACTGAAGCTTTCTTT.

The V gene is TRBV27, the J gene TRBJ2-3, with D perhaps TRBD2 (5 bases). Trimming pared 0 bases from V and 6 bases from J, leaving 13 bases between. This CDR3 has 15 amino acids. Germline-derived CDR1 and CDR2 are MNHEY and SMNVEV (reference sequence). CDR3 nucleotides: TGTGCCAGCAGTTTATCCTCCCCAGCGGTGGATACGCAGTATTTT. It yields the protein CASSLSSPAVDTQYF.

The rearrangement uses TRBV7-6 and TRBJ2-3; 10 bases fit TRBD1. CDR3 length equals 17 residues. V shed 0 bases, J shed 3 bases, and the junction held 6 bases outside the gene matches. Germline CDR1 and CDR2: SGHVS and FNYEAQ. The CDR3 region is CASSLAPDRGGTDTQYF. DNA for the CDR3: TGTGCCAGCAGCTTAGCCCCGGACAGGGGGGGGACAGATACGCAGTATTTT.

The chain links TRBV19 to TRBJ2-1, with 10 nucleotides matching TRBD2. V was pared by 4 bases and J by 7 bases, with 7 bases of the junction left unmatched. The CDR3 spans 15 residues. From germline, CDR1 is LNHDA and CDR2 SQIVND (reference sequence). CDR3 amino acids: CASSTQRGGRNEQFF. Here the CDR3 DNA reads TGTGCCAGTAGTACCCAGCGGGGGGGCCGGAATGAGCAGTTCTTC.

The V call is TRBV14, the J call TRBJ1-4; no firm D call. CDR3 length: 15 amino acids. CDR1 is SGHDN and CDR2 is FVKESK in the germline V gene. The germline V and J ends were trimmed by 2 bases and 2 bases, with 9 bases remaining between them. The CDR3 protein is CASSQYRSTNEKLFF. CDR3 nucleotides: TGTGCCAGCAGCCAATATCGTAGCACTAATGAAAAACTGTTTTTT.

This clone has just a few counts. This rearrangement joins TRBV19 to TRBJ1-2, with 8 bases lining up with TRBD1. The CDR3 contains 14 residues. V dropped 4 bases and J dropped 2; count of bases not matched to a gene: 3. The germline CDR1 and CDR2 sequences are LNHDA and SQIVND (reference sequence). The CDR3 DNA sequence: TGTGCCAGTAGTAACCAGGGGGCAAACTATGGCTACACCTTC. Translation: CASSNQGANYGYTF.